The rows below give T cell receptor beta chains drawn from one sample of a study of cytomegalovirus exposure and HLA in healthy donors. Repertoires were generated with immunoSEQ multiplex PCR, while TCRdb's copy carries only in-frame clones and drops some. The sample has about 170,000 clones; approximately 84% are singletons. Sample: PBMCs. The receptors shown here come from a man younger than 35 in good health and CMV-seronegative. Both conserved end residues are trimmed from each CDR3. A row's size may be missing; if present it is once, few, many or a size class.

ASSERSGSYNEQF TRBJ2-1 few TRBV6-4
ASSSGGLNEQF TRBJ2-1 . TRBV7-7
AMGGGYTDTQY TRBJ2-3 . TRBV10-3
ASSQGQLAGATLVETQY TRBJ2-5 . TRBV14
ASSRGTSGSHEQY TRBJ2-7 . TRBV4-1
ASSLSPSWVHEQY TRBJ2-7 . TRBV27
ASTLAGAPFSTDTQY TRBJ2-3 . TRBV27
ASSVEGLAHQETQY TRBJ2-5 . TRBV27
ASSPDTYLNGYT TRBJ1-2 once TRBV5-4
ASSPGQGEYGYT TRBJ1-2 . TRBV18
ASSSYPTGPYEQY TRBJ2-7 . TRBV6-5
ASSLIRTGAPESAF TRBJ1-1 . TRBV7-8
ASSLTSSSTDTQY TRBJ2-3 . TRBV4-1
ATFPQVPFVSSYNEQF TRBJ2-1 . TRBV28
ASSTRTGGNTGELF TRBJ2-2 . TRBV4-1
ASSIGRGAYNEQF TRBJ2-1 . TRBV19
ASSLGGGIPNYGYT TRBJ1-2 . TRBV5-6
ASSRQVRGYT TRBJ1-2 . TRBV28
ASSLAYPGGNEQF TRBJ2-1 . TRBV5-1
ASSATGTGSAYT TRBJ1-2 . TRBV5-1
ASTGLAKKNWGHEQF TRBJ2-1 . TRBV7-9
ASSFLSSPLH TRBJ1-6 . TRBV7-3
ASSEAPDNQPQH TRBJ1-5 . TRBV28
ASNVQGATEAF TRBJ1-1 once TRBV28
ASSLARGGNEKLF TRBJ1-4 . TRBV5-1
ASSYLGTIETQY TRBJ2-5 . TRBV6-6
ASSHGRGIPTDTQY TRBJ2-3 once TRBV4-2
ASSERAGRNTGELF TRBJ2-2 . TRBV6-1
ASSLADGGRARNEQF TRBJ2-1 . TRBV5-4
ASSVALRSGPNTGELF TRBJ2-2 . TRBV9
ASSLAVTRRDEKLF TRBJ1-4 . TRBV5-6
ASSLRERGGETQY TRBJ2-5 once TRBV5-1
SSSPPVGGATEAF TRBJ1-1 . TRBV7-9
ASSIRSNYGYT TRBJ1-2 . TRBV19
ASRERTDSNYGYT TRBJ1-2 . TRBV2
ASRGTTDPSETQY TRBJ2-5 once TRBV9
AWSRQINGYT TRBJ1-2 . TRBV30
ASSLGQGPSNYGYT TRBJ1-2 . TRBV6-6
AISESRGGTDTQY TRBJ2-3 . TRBV10-3
ASSPPTGAGYEQY TRBJ2-7 . TRBV7-2
AWSRLALLYEQY TRBJ2-7 . TRBV30
ASSLWQGRADTQY TRBJ2-3 . TRBV5-1
ASRGNTEAF TRBJ1-1 once TRBV7-9
ASSRQATRSTDTQY TRBJ2-3 . TRBV2
ASSQVGPGVSEQY TRBJ2-7 . TRBV4-1
ASSSYGRTNTEAF TRBJ1-1 . TRBV7-2
SVVSGGGNEQF TRBJ2-1 . TRBV29-1
ASSVGDRVFSGANVLT TRBJ2-6 . TRBV9
ASSSGEGLGYGYT TRBJ1-2 . TRBV28
ASSRTGTGELF TRBJ2-2 . TRBV5-5
ASSLLLGSTEAF TRBJ1-1 few TRBV7-3
VTRQGPYEQY TRBJ2-7 . TRBV2
ASSSVSDTQY TRBJ2-3 . TRBV28
ASSLWAGLYEQY TRBJ2-7 . TRBV7-2
ASSPWGTSGIYEQY TRBJ2-7 . TRBV7-2
ASRPGTGGFETQY TRBJ2-5 . TRBV7-7
ASSDGGATDTQY TRBJ2-3 few TRBV6-4